This T cell receptor (beta chain) emerged from a study of beta chain features in type 1 diabetes (dated by TCRdb to about 2018). For context, the study as a whole: Mean age, gender distribution, total cell number and subset yield did not differ between patients and healthy donors. The study compared TCRB repertoires of sorted circulating CD4+ T cell subsets between recently diagnosed type 1 diabetes patients and matched healthy donors. A total of roughly 100,000,000 sorted cells were examined across all samples, and the number of cells per subset was strongly correlated with RNA yield. Naive and central memory subsets were obtained from all 30 or so donors, but regulatory and stem cell-like memory subsets were isolated from only 8 patients and roughly 8 healthy donors.

Between the V and J ends, shortened by 8 bases and 1 base respectively, the junction contains 12 bases. Taken from the germline V gene (reference sequence), the CDR1 and CDR2 loops are GTSNPN and SVGIG. Including cysteine and phenylalanine, the CDR3 has 12 amino acids. Solely the CDR3 DNA is kept, with 36 bases framed from the first base. The entire isolated RNA was reverse transcribed using the High Capacity cDNA Reverse Transcription Kit, and thus expressed TCRB transcripts were sequenced. Deep immunoSEQ sequencing was applied to naive, central memory and regulatory T cell samples, giving an average of about 3.4 million total reads per sample. After sorted cells were lysed in RLT buffer, RNA was extracted with DNase-treated RNeasy Micro or Mini kits, with the choice depending on cell number. To prevent cross-contamination, each cell subset was processed individually, whereas patient and healthy donor samples were processed jointly. The immunoSEQ multiplex PCR was used to amplify TCRB sequences from cDNA, yielding 87-bp fragments that span the CDR3 region. Sequencing of the amplicons was done on the Illumina HiSeq platform. The authors' pipeline ran thus. PCR bias was computationally corrected using synthetic template baselines, reads within Hamming distance 2 were collapsed, and singletons that could not be merged were discarded. By aligning reads against IMGT, V, D and J genes, CDR3 length, and insertions or deletions at six rearrangement sites were assigned. Clonotype counts were normalized to sorted cell number within each subset before computing true diversity and Gini coefficients with the tcR R package. Repertoire sharing was quantified using the overlap coefficient calculated on TCRB nucleotide sequences. As a proxy for the pre-selection repertoire, out-of-frame TCRB sequences from naive cells were analyzed. TCRdb stores this immuneACCESS table with in-frame sequences only. Part of the clones is absent; in the studies checked, under half of the shortfall reflects unresolved V genes, and no reason is known for the rest. V, J and clone size derive from that table, while D and trimming were established from the DNA sequence. The sample contains approximately 380,000 clones, approximately 15% of them found a single time. Approximately 0.019% of the sample is held by the ten biggest clonotypes.

What the work shows at the level of the full study, not this receptor alone: Patients with type 1 diabetes made fewer insertions and deleted more nucleotides at VDJ recombination sites, implying thymic rearrangement abnormalities. PCR may preferentially amplify shorter templates, but because patient and control samples were amplified and corrected together, any resulting skew would affect both groups equally. In all four CD4+ subsets, TCRB CDR3 length was moderately but significantly shorter in type 1 diabetes patients. Naive, central memory and regulatory TCRB repertoires appeared to be more similar among patients than among healthy donors. Only small numbers of individuals were included in the HLA sub-analyses, which left unresolved whether HLA type had any influence on TCRB rearrangement. Because cDNA was sequenced instead of genomic DNA, highly expressing activated cells could be over-represented, though the groups showed no difference in activation or CD3 levels.

This clone was picked up a small number of times. Its target antigen remains unknown. No much larger clone exists at a distance of one base, and base qualities are not known. A single peripheral blood draw of around 120 mL on average was collected from each donor into heparinised tubes. Naive, central memory, regulatory and stem cell-like memory CD4+ T cells were sorted on a BD FACSAria II using a panel including CD45RO, CCR7, CD25, CD127, CD95 and CD27. Every sorted population had a purity above 98%. PBMCs were isolated immediately by Lymphoprep density gradient centrifugation and stained directly without culture. Samples were stained and sorted in pairs, with one healthy donor and one patient per experiment, so that batch effects were minimized.

The clonotype comes from a woman between 18 and 30 years old in good health. Material: naive CD4+ T cells from blood. The cell subset or site label on this specimen signifies: true naive CD4+ T cells. Rearrangement joined TRBV30 to TRBJ2-7; matching of 5 bases hints at TRBD1 as the D gene. The sequenced DNA is TGTGCCCAGAGAGACAGTTCCTACGAGCAGTACTTC. Its translation reads: CAQRDSSYEQYF.